One and the same sample provided the 17 T cell receptor beta chains below, sequenced in a study of T cells in Graves' hyperthyroidism and ophthalmopathy. Amplified TCR beta CDR3 regions derived from RNA transcripts. First-round RT-PCR of the TCR CDR3 relied on the HTBI primer set. One entry per CDR3 protein, called by TCRdb with MiXCR from the multiplex PCR reads. The sample yields a few hundred thousand distinct CDR3 sequences, about 20% seen once. Input material: blood. The receptors here all came from a woman between 50 and 59 years old with Graves' hyperthyroidism.

The chain couples TRBV6-1 to TRBJ1-5; 8 bases are a match to TRBD1. Germline V gene data show CDR1 as MNHNS and CDR2 as SASEGT. This CDR3 has 14 amino acids. J gave up 0 bases and V 10 bases, and 5 bases lay outside the gene matches. This CDR3 is CATYRGYSNQPQHF. CDR3 nucleotide sequence: TGTGCCACATACAGGGGGTATAGCAATCAGCCCCAGCATTTT.

Comments on this clonotype: This may come from a read error, since a much larger clone is one base off. V usage is TRBV18 and J usage is TRBJ2-3; D is ambiguous. The V gene lost 4 bases and the J gene lost 6 bases, with 8 bases spanning the gap. CDR1 is KGHSH and CDR2 is LQKENI in the germline V gene. The length of the CDR3 is 12 residues. The CDR3 reads CASSLDHDTQYF. The CDR3 DNA sequence: TGTGCCAGCTCACTCGACCACGATACGCAGTATTTT.

This chain joins TRBV19 and TRBJ1-5, with TRBD1 matching over 11 bases. CDR3 length: 13 residues. The V and J ends lost 5 bases and 7 bases, in that order; junction bases with no gene match: 1. Germline CDR1 and CDR2: LNHDA and SQIVND (reference sequence). The CDR3 nucleotides are TGTGCCAGTAGTTGGACAGGGGGCCAGCCCCAGCATTTT. Amino acid sequence: CASSWTGGQPQHF.

The chain recombines TRBV3-1 with TRBJ1-2; TRBD1 might be the D (6 bases). The CDR3 covers 11 residues. V lost 3 bases to trimming and J lost 8 bases, with 7 bases between them. Per germline, CDR1 LGHDT and CDR2 YNNKEL (reference sequence). The CDR3 sequence is CASSHGQGYTF. The CDR3, as DNA: TGTGCCAGCAGCCACGGACAGGGCTACACCTTC.

CDR3 nucleotides: TGTGCCATCAGTGCGGACACCGGGGAGCTGTTTTTT. It encodes CAISADTGELFF. The V call is TRBV10-3, the J call TRBJ2-2; D is unresolved. Germline CDR1 reads ENHRY; CDR2 reads SYGVKD. This CDR3 contains 12 residues. V shed 4 bases and J shed 3 bases, with 3 bases lying between them.

This clonotype came up a few times. The CDR3 spells CASTRDRRTDTQYF. In DNA form, the CDR3 reads TGTGCCAGCACAAGGGACAGGAGGACAGATACGCAGTATTTT. The rearrangement uses TRBV2 and TRBJ2-3, with 8 nucleotides matching TRBD1. Germline CDR1 reads SNHLY; CDR2 reads FYNNEI. The length of the CDR3 is 14 residues. The J segment lost 3 bases and the V segment lost 7 bases, leaving 6 bases of the junction unmatched.

This clonotype appeared a few times. This rearrangement joins TRBV3-1 to TRBJ2-4; D remains unclear. This CDR3 spans 12 amino acids. Germline CDR1 is LGHDT and CDR2 is YNNKEL (reference sequence). V was clipped by 2 bases and J by 8 bases, with 7 bases between them. CDR3 sequence reads: CASSQTRDIQYF. CDR3 sequence (DNA): TGTGCCAGCAGCCAAACCCGGGACATTCAGTACTTC.

This chain joins TRBV5-8 and TRBJ1-2; TRBD1 agrees at 11 bases. The CDR3 runs to 14 residues. Germline V gene sequence: CDR1 SGHTS, CDR2 YDEGEE. V lost 3 bases to trimming and J lost 10 bases; unmatched junction nucleotides: 8. CDR3 protein: CASSYGQGAKDYTF. CDR3 nucleotide sequence: TGTGCCAGCAGCTACGGACAGGGGGCGAAGGACTACACCTTC.

This chain connects TRBV5-1 to TRBJ1-4, with D uncertain. Germline loops: CDR1 SGHRS, CDR2 YFSETQ. The CDR3 is 14 residues long. Trimming stripped 6 bases from V and 3 bases from J, with 12 bases between. CDR3 nucleotide sequence: TGCGCCAGCACCCTAGAAGGACCTAATGAAAAACTGTTTTTT. Translated: CASTLEGPNEKLFF.

Details on this clonotype: A read error is possible here, since a much larger clone lies one base away. V usage is TRBV6-1 and J usage is TRBJ2-5; D is unresolved. Germline CDR1 reads MNHNS; CDR2 reads SASEGT. This CDR3 has 11 residues. The CDR3 DNA reads TGTGCCAGCAGTGGACAAGAGACCCAGCACTTC. Its translation is CASSGQETQHF.

A few counts support this clonotype. The chain employs TRBV11-2 and TRBJ1-3; D perhaps matches TRBD1 (6 bases). With 5 bases removed from V and 4 bases from J, the gap between germline ends came to 9 bases. Per the germline V gene, CDR1 is SGHAT and CDR2 is FQNNGV. CDR3 length: 13 residues. The CDR3 sequence is CASSGGKGNTIYF. Here the CDR3 DNA reads TGTGCCAGCAGCGGGGGCAAGGGAAACACCATATATTTT.

J is TRBJ2-3 and V is TRBV20-1, with 11 bases matching TRBD1. Germline CDR1 reads DFQATT; CDR2 reads SNEGSKA (reference sequence). This CDR3 region has 15 residues. With V trimmed by 5 bases and J by 2 bases, 6 bases remained unmatched. The CDR3 is CSAVDRGRATDTQYF. As DNA, the CDR3 is TGCAGTGCTGTGGACAGGGGGCGGGCCACAGATACGCAGTATTTT.

This clonotype occurred many times. This rearrangement joins TRBV2 to TRBJ1-3; no clear D gene. Germline V gene lookup returns CDR1 SNHLY and CDR2 FYNNEI. This CDR3 is built from 14 residues. Trimming left V 6 bases short and J 0 bases short, with 9 bases between. The CDR3 nucleotides are TGTGCCAGCAGGGGCGAATCCTCTGGAAACACCATATATTTT. Its translation: CASRGESSGNTIYF.

This clonotype was seen at least ten times. The chain joins TRBV28 to TRBJ1-1; D is uncertain. CDR3 length: 16 amino acids. Trimming shortened V by 3 bases and J by 1 base, and 15 bases separated the two germline ends. Germline V gene sequence: CDR1 MDHEN, CDR2 SYDVKM. The CDR3 protein is CASSFLRVRENTEAFF. The CDR3 region has the DNA TGTGCCAGCAGTTTTTTGAGGGTTAGGGAGAACACTGAAGCTTTCTTT.

This clonotype occurred a few times. The chain is built from TRBV5-1 and TRBJ2-5; D possibly corresponds to TRBD2 (6 bases). Germline V gene lookup returns CDR1 SGHRS and CDR2 YFSETQ. Trimming shortened V by 0 bases and J by 1 base, and 7 bases separated the two germline ends. There are 14 residues in the CDR3. The DNA of the CDR3 is TGCGCCAGCAGCTTGGAGGGACTCCAAGAGACCCAGTACTTC. Protein: CASSLEGLQETQYF.

This clonotype was observed many times. The rearrangement uses TRBV2 and TRBJ2-3; 9 positions agree with TRBD1. Germline V gene lookup returns CDR1 SNHLY and CDR2 FYNNEI. V was pared by 7 bases and J by 1 base, with 3 bases of the junction left unmatched. This CDR3 is 14 amino acids long. As DNA, the CDR3 is TGTGCCAGCACGGGACAGGGACGCACAGATACGCAGTATTTT. It yields the protein CASTGQGRTDTQYF.

This clonotype was recorded a few times. This chain connects TRBV30 to TRBJ1-2, with D perhaps matching TRBD1 (5 bases). The V and J ends lost 0 bases and 3 bases respectively, with 20 bases between them. Per the germline V gene, CDR1 is GTSNPN and CDR2 is SVGIG (reference sequence). This CDR3 has 17 amino acids. DNA of the CDR3: TGTGCCTGGAGTGTGGTAACCCTTCCCCCGGGGCACTATGGCTACACCTTC. Translated, it gives CAWSVVTLPPGHYGYTF.